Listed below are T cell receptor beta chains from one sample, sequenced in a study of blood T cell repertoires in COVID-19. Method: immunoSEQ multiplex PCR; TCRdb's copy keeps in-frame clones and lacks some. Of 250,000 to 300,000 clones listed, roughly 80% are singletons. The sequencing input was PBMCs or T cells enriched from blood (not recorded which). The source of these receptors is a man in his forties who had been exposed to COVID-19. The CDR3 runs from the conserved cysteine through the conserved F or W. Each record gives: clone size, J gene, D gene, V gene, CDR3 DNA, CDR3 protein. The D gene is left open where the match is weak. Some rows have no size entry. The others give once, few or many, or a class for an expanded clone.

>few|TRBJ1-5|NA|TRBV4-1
TGCGCCAGCAGTTTTCCAGGGGGCAATCAGCCCCAGCATTTT
CASSFPGGNQPQHF
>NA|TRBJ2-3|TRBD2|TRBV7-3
TGTGCCAGCAGCACCGGGACTAGCGGGATGGCAGATACGCAGTATTTT
CASSTGTSGMADTQYF
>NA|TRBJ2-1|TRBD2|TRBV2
TGTGCCAGCAGCGTAGGACTAGCGGGCCATGAGCAGTTCTTC
CASSVGLAGHEQFF
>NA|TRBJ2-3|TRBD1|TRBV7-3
TGTGCCAGCAGCTTTCGGACAGGGGGCACAGATACGCAGTATTTT
CASSFRTGGTDTQYF
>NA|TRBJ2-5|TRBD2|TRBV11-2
TGTGCCAGCAGCTTTAAAAGCGGGAGGGCCCTCGTAGAGACCCAGTACTTC
CASSFKSGRALVETQYF
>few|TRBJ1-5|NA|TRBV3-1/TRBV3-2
TGTGCCAGCAGCCAATCCCCAACGGGACTTCAGCCCCAGCATTTT
CASSQSPTGLQPQHF
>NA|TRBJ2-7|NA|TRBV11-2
TGTGCCAGCAGCTTGTTCGGGGGATCAGGCTACGAGCAGTACTTC
CASSLFGGSGYEQYF
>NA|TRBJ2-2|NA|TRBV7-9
TGTGCCAGCAGCTTAGCGGCTCAGAACACCGGGGAGCTGTTTTTT
CASSLAAQNTGELFF
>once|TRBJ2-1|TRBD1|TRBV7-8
TGTGCCAGCAGCTATGTAGGACAGGGGCATAGGAATGAGCAGTTCTTC
CASSYVGQGHRNEQFF
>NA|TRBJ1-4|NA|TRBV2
TGTGCCAGCAGACGACAAACAGATGTGGCTAATGAAAAACTGTTTTTT
CASRRQTDVANEKLFF
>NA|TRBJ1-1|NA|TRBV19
TGTGCCAGTAGTGGGGGGGGTAACACTGAAGCTTTCTTT
CASSGGGNTEAFF
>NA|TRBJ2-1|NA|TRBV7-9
TGTGCCAGCGGAACCCGTACCGGGACTGCCTTGTTCAATGAGCAGTTCTTC
CASGTRTGTALFNEQFF
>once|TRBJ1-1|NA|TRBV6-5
TGTGCCACCCAACGGGTTCCGGAGGGGAACACTGAAGCTTTCTTT
CATQRVPEGNTEAFF
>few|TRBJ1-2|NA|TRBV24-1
TGTGCCACCAGTATAGGAGGGAACTATGGCTACACCTTC
CATSIGGNYGYTF
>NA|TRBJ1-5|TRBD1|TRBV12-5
TGTGCTAGTGGTTTGGACCGGACAGGGGTACAGCCCCAGCATTTT
CASGLDRTGVQPQHF
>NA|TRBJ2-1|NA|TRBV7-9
TGTGCCAGCAGCTTAGAGGCTAGCCGATCCTACAATGAGCAGTTCTTC
CASSLEASRSYNEQFF
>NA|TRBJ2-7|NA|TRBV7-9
TGTGCCAGCAGCTTAACTCAGGGAGCGGGCTCCTACGAGCAGTACTTC
CASSLTQGAGSYEQYF
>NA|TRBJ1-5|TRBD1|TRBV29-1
TGCAGCGTTGTGTTGGGACAGGGTAGCAATCAGCCCCAGCATTTT
CSVVLGQGSNQPQHF
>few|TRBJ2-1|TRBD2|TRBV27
TGTGCCAGCAGTTTACGTGGAAGACTAGCGGGACTTAGCTCCTACAATGAGCAGTTCTTC
CASSLRGRLAGLSSYNEQFF
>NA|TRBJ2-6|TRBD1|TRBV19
TGTGCCAGTAGAACCGGGACAGCCCCCTTCGGGGCCAACGTCCTGACTTTC
CASRTGTAPFGANVLTF
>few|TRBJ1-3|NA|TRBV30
TGTGCCTGGAGTGTGGAGGGAACACTTAGAAACACCATATATTTT
CAWSVEGTLRNTIYF
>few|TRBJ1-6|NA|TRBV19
TGTGCCAGTAGTATAACGGGTCGGGGAATTTCACCCCTCCACTTT
CASSITGRGISPLHF
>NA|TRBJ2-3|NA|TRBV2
TGTGCCAGCACCTACAGCACAGATACGCAGTATTTT
CASTYSTDTQYF
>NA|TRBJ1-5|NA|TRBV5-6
TGTGCCAGCAGCTTGAACCGACTAAGTACGGGTTCGCCCCAGCATTTT
CASSLNRLSTGSPQHF
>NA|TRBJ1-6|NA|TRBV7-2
TGTGCCAGCAGTAATATCGGGGTCTCACCCCTCCACTTT
CASSNIGVSPLHF
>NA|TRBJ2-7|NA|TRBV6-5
TGTGCCAGCAGATCAATTTCGGGGTACGAGCAGTACTTC
CASRSISGYEQYF
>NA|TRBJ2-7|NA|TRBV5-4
TGTGCCAGCAGCTTGGGCGGGAACTCCTACGAGCAGTACTTC
CASSLGGNSYEQYF
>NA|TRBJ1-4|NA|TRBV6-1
TGTGCCAGCAGTGAAGCCTTCCGAACCCCGGGTGAAAAACTGTTTTTT
CASSEAFRTPGEKLFF
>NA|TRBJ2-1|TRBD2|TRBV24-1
TGTGCCACCAGTGATGACAGGCTAGCGGGATCGACCGAGCAGTTCTTC
CATSDDRLAGSTEQFF
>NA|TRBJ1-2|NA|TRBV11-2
TGTGCCAGCAGACCCCTAGGGGGAGGGGCGAGGACATATGGCTACACCTTC
CASRPLGGGARTYGYTF
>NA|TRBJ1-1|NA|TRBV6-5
TGTGCCAGCAGCCCAACGGTGAGCATGAACACTGAAGCTTTCTTT
CASSPTVSMNTEAFF
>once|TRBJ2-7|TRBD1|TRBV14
TGTGCCAGCAGCCCCACAGGGGCCCAGGGTTTGGAGCAGTACTTC
CASSPTGAQGLEQYF
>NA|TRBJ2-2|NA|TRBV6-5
TGTGCCAGCAGTCTTCCCGGGGAGCTGTTTTTT
CASSLPGELFF
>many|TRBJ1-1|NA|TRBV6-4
TGTGCCAGCAGTAGCTCCTCCGGCACTGAAGCTTTCTTT
CASSSSSGTEAFF
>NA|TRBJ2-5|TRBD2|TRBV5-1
TGCGCCAGCAGCCTCCGGCTAGCGGGAGAATCCCAGTACTTC
CASSLRLAGESQYF
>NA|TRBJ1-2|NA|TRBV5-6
TGTGCCAGCAGCTTGTATTCGGGCTACACCTTC
CASSLYSGYTF
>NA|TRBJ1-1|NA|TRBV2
TGTGCCAGCAGTGAATTGGGAGTTAGGTCGGAAGCTTTCTTT
CASSELGVRSEAFF
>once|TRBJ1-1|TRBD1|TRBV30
TGTGCCTGGCTCAAAGACAGGGGGATCACTGAAGCTTTCTTT
CAWLKDRGITEAFF
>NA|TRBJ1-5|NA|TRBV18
TGTGCCAGCATCGGACAGCTCAATCAGCCCCAGCATTTT
CASIGQLNQPQHF
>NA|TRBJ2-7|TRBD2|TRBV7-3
TGTGCCAGCGGAATGTCAGGCGGGAGGTTATCCGAGCAGTACTTC
CASGMSGGRLSEQYF
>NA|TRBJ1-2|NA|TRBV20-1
TGCAGTGCTAGTTCGGGGAATGGCTACACCTTC
CSASSGNGYTF
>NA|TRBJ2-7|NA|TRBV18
TGTGCCAGCTCAATCCAGGATCCACACGAGCAGTACTTC
CASSIQDPHEQYF